The 7 T cell receptor beta chains listed next were all sequenced from one sample in a study of blood T cell repertoires in COVID-19. The table came from immunoSEQ multiplex PCR; TCRdb's copy has only in-frame clones and leaves some out. The sample contains about 400,000 clones, 70% to 90% of which appear only once. The sequenced sample was peripheral blood. These receptors originate from a woman aged 25 to 45 with active or convalescent COVID-19.

The chain carries TRBV19 and TRBJ2-1; D uncertain. Trimming stripped 5 bases from V and 4 bases from J, with 18 bases between. This CDR3 spans 16 amino acids. The germline V gene encodes CDR1 LNHDA and CDR2 SQIVND (reference sequence). The CDR3 DNA is TGTGCCAGTAGTTTCGAGGCTGGAGTCGGGTACAATGAGCAGTTCTTC. As protein: CASSFEAGVGYNEQFF.

CDR3 sequence (DNA): TGTGCCAGCAAACCCGGGACAGGGAGCTCCTATAATTCACCCCTCCACTTT. Its protein product is CASKPGTGSSYNSPLHF. V is TRBV19 and J is TRBJ1-6, with 9 bases identical to TRBD1. Per the germline V gene, CDR1 is LNHDA and CDR2 is SQIVND (reference sequence). This CDR3 comprises 17 residues. The trim removed 9 bases at V and 0 bases at J, leaving 9 bases unmatched.

The CDR3 DNA is TGTGCCAGCAGCGAGGAGGGCTACGAGCAGTACTTC. This codes for CASSEEGYEQYF. V and J are TRBV5-5 and TRBJ2-7; D is possibly TRBD2 (6 bases). CDR1 is SGHKS, CDR2 YYEKEE, per germline (reference sequence). The ends were cut back, 4 bases at V and 3 bases at J, with 8 bases in the middle. CDR3 size: 12 residues.

This chain's CDR3 is CASSLGQSHTEAFF. CDR3 sequence (DNA): TGTGCCAGCAGCTTGGGACAGTCCCACACTGAAGCTTTCTTT. This chain uses TRBV5-4 with TRBJ1-1; maybe TRBD1 (5 bases). Trimming pared 0 bases from V and 3 bases from J, leaving 9 bases between. The CDR3 has 14 amino acids. CDR1 and CDR2 from the germline V gene are SGHNT and YYREEE (reference sequence).

The chain combines TRBV28 with TRBJ2-7; D may be TRBD1 (5 bases). Germline lookup yields CDR1 MDHEN and CDR2 SYDVKM. The CDR3 covers 13 residues. Trimming took off 5 bases at V and 3 bases at J, with 11 bases between the two ends. The CDR3 nucleotides read TGTGCCAGCAGTACAACAGGTGGCTACGAGCAGTACTTC. It specifies CASSTTGGYEQYF.

This rearrangement joins TRBV29-1 to TRBJ2-1; D gene ambiguous. Between the trimmed V and J ends, which lost 4 bases and 4 bases, there was a span of 8 bases. Per the germline V gene, CDR1 is SQVTM and CDR2 is ANQGSEA. The CDR3 loop spans 12 amino acids. CDR3 DNA: TGCAGCGTTGTACTGTTATACAATGAGCAGTTCTTC. This translates into CSVVLLYNEQFF.

This sequence joins TRBV3-1 (or the pseudogene TRBV3-2) and TRBJ2-1; possibly TRBD2 for D (6 bases). Germline CDR1 is LGHDT and CDR2 is YNNKEL (reference sequence). The CDR3 runs 14 residues. The V gene lost 3 bases and the J gene lost 8 bases, with 14 bases spanning the gap. Written as DNA, the CDR3 is TGTGCCAGCAGCCAGTGGGAGGTCTTCCATGAGCAGTTCTTC. Its protein is CASSQWEVFHEQFF.